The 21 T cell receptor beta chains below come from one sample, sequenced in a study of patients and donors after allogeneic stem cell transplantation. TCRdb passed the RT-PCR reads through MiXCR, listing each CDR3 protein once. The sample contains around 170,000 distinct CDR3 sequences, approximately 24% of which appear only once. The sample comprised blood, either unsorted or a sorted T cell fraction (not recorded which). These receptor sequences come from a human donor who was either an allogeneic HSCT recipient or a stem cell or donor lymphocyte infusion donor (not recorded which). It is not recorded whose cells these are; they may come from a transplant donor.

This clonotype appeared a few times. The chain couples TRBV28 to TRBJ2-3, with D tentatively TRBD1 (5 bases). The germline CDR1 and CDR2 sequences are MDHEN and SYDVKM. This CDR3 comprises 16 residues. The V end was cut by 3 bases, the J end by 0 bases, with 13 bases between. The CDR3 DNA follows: TGTGCCAGCAGTTTGGCTGGGGCGCCGAGCACAGATACGCAGTATTTT. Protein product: CASSLAGAPSTDTQYF.

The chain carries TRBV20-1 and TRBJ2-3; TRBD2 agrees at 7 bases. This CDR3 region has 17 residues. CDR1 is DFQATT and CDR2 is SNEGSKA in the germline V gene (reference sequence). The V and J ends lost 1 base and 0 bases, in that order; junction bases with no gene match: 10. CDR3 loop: CSARALTAGTSTDTQYF. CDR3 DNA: TGCAGTGCTAGAGCCCTTACAGCGGGGACCAGCACAGATACGCAGTATTTT.

The CDR3 region is CASSYLRSDTQYF. In DNA, the CDR3 is TGTGCCAGCAGCTACCTGAGGTCGGATACGCAGTATTTT. This rearrangement joins TRBV6-5 to TRBJ2-3; no clear D. The CDR3 has 13 amino acids. The germline V gene has CDR1 MNHEY and CDR2 SVGAGI. The V gene lost 6 bases and the J gene lost 6 bases, with 13 bases spanning the gap.

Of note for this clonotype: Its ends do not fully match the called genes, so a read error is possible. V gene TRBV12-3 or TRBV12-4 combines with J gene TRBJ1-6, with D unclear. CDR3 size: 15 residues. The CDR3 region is CASSRGGSYNSPHHF. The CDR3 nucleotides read TGTGCCAGCAGCCGCGGTGGGTCCTATAATTCACCCCACCACTTT.

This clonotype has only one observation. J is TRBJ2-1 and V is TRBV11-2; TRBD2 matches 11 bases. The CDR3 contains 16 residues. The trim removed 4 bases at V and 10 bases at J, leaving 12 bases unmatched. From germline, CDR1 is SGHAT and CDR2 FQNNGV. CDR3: CASSSRLAGGTWEQFF. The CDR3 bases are TGTGCCAGCAGCTCCCGGCTAGCGGGAGGCACTTGGGAGCAGTTCTTC.

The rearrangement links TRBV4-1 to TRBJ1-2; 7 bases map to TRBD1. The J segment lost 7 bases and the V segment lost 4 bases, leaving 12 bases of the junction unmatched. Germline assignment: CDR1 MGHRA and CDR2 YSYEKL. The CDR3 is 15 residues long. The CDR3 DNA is TGCGCCAGCAGCCTCCTCGGAGGGGGCGCGATTGGCTACACCTTC. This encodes CASSLLGGGAIGYTF.

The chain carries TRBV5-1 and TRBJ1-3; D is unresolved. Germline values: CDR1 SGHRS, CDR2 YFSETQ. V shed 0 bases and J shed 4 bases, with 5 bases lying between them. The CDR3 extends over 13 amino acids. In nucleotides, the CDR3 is TGCGCCAGCAGCTTGGAGTCGGGAAACACCATATATTTT. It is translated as CASSLESGNTIYF.

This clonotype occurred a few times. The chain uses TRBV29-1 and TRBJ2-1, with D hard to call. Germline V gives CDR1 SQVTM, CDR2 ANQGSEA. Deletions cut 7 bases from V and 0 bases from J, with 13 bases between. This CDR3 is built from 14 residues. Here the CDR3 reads CSAHRRISYNEQFF. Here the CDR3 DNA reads TGCAGCGCCCACCGGCGGATCTCCTACAATGAGCAGTTCTTC.

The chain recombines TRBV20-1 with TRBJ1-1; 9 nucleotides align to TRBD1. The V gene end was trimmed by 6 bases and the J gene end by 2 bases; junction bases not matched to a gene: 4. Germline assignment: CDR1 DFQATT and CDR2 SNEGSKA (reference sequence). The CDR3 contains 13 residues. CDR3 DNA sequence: TGCAGTGCAGGGGACAGGGCCAACACTGAAGCTTTCTTT. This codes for CSAGDRANTEAFF.

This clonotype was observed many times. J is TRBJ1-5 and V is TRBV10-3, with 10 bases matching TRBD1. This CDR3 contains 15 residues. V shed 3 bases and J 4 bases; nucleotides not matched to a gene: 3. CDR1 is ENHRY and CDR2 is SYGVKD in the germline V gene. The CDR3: CAISEDRGQNQPQHF. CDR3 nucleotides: TGTGCCATCAGTGAAGACAGGGGGCAGAATCAGCCCCAGCATTTT.

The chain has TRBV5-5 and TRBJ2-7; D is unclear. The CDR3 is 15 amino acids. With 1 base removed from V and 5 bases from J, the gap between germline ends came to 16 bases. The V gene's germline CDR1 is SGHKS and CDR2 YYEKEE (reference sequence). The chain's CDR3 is CASSLMGPSNNEQYF. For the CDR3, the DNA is TGTGCCAGCAGCTTGATGGGCCCCTCAAATAACGAGCAGTACTTC.

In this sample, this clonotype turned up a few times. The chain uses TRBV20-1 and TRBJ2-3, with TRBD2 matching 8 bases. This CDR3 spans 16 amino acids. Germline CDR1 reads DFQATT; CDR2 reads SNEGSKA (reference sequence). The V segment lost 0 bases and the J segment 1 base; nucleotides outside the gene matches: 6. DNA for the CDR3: TGCAGTGCTAGAGATCCAGCGGGGGCCCGCACAGATACGCAGTATTTT. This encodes CSARDPAGARTDTQYF.

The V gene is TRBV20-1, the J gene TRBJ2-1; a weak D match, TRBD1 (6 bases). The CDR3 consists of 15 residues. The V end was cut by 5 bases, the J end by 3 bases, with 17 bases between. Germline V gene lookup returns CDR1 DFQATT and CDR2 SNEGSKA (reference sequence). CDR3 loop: CSALVGQGNYNEQFF. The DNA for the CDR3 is TGCAGTGCTCTAGTGGGCCAGGGGAACTACAATGAGCAGTTCTTC.

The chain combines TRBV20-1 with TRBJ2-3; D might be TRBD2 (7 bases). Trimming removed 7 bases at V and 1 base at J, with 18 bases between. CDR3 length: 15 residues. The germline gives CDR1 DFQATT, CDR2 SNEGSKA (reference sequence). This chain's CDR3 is CSVLPRGGRTDTQYF. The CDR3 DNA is TGCAGTGTCCTCCCTCGCGGGGGCCGCACAGATACGCAGTATTTT.

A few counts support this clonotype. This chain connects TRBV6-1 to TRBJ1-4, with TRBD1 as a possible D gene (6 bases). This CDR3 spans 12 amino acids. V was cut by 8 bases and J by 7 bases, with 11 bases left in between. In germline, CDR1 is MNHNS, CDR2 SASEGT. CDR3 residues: CASGGGREKLFF. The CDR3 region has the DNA TGTGCCAGCGGCGGGGGCCGTGAAAAACTGTTTTTT.

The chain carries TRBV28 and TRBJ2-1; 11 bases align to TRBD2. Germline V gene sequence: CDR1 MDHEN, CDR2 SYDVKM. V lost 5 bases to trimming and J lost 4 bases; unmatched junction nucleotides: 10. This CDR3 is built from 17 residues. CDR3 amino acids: CASSPRTSGYPYNEQFF. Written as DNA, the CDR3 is TGTGCCAGCAGTCCCCGGACTAGCGGGTACCCTTACAATGAGCAGTTCTTC. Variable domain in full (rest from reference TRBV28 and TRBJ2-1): DVKVTQSSRYLVKRTGEKVFLECVQDMDHENMFWYRQDPGLGLRLIYFSYDVKMKEKGDIPEGYSVSREKKERFSLILESASTNQTSMYLCASSPRTSGYPYNEQFFGPGTRLTVL.

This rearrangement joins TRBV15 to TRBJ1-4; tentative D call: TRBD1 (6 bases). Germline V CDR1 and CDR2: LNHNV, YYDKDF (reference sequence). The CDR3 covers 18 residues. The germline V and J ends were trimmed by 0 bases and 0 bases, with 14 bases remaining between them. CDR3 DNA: TGTGCCACCAGCAGAGATACCGGGGGCACGGCAACTAATGAAAAACTGTTTTTT. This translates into CATSRDTGGTATNEKLFF.

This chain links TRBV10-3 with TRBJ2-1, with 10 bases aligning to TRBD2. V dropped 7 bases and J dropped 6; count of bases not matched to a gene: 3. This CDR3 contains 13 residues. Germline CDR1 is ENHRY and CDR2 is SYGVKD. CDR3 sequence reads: CAITASGGNEQFF. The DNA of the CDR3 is TGTGCCATCACGGCTAGCGGGGGCAATGAGCAGTTCTTC.

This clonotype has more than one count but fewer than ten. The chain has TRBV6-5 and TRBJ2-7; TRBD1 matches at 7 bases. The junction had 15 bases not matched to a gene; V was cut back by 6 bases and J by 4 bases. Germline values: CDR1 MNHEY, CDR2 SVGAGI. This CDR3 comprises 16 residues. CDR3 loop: CASSSQRQGFGYEQYF. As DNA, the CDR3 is TGTGCCAGCAGCTCCCAGCGACAGGGATTCGGTTACGAGCAGTACTTC.

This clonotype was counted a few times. CDR3 region: CASSLRADRTDTQYF. CDR3 DNA sequence: TGTGCCAGCAGTTTGCGTGCAGACCGCACAGATACGCAGTATTTT. The genes are TRBV12-3 or TRBV12-4 and TRBJ2-3; the D is unclear. The length of the CDR3 is 15 residues. Between the trimmed V and J ends, which lost 3 bases and 1 base, there was a span of 11 bases.

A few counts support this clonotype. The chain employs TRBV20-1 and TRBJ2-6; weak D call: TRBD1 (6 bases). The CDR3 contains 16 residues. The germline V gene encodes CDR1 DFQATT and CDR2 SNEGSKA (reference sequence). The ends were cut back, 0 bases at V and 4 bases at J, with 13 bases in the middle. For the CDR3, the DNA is TGCAGTGCTAGAGAAATGAGGGGACACGGGGCCAACGTCCTGACTTTC. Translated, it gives CSAREMRGHGANVLTF.